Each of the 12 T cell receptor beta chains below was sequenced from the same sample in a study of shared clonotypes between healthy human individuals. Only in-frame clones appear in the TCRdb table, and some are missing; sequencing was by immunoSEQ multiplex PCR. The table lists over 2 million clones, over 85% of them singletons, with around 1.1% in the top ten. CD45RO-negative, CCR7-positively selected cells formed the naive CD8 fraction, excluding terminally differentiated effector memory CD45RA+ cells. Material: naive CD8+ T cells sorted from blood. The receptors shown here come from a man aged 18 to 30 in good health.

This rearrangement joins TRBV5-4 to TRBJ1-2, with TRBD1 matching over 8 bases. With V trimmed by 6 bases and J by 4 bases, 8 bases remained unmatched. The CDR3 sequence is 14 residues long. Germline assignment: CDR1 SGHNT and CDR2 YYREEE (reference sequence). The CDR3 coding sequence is TGTGCCAGCACCCAAATCGGGACAGGCTATGGCTACACCTTC. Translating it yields CASTQIGTGYGYTF.

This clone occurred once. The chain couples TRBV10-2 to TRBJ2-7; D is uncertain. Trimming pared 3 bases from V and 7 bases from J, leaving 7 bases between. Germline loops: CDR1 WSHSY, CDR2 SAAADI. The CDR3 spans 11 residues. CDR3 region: CASSDPKEQYF. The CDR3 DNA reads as TGCGCCAGCAGTGACCCTAAGGAGCAGTACTTC.

The CDR3 loop reads CASSTGGKTEAFF. The CDR3 DNA reads TGTGCCAGTTCGACAGGGGGCAAGACTGAAGCTTTCTTT. The rearrangement joins TRBV9 to TRBJ1-1; 10 bases fit TRBD1. The V gene end was trimmed by 8 bases and the J gene end by 5 bases; junction bases not matched to a gene: 6. Germline CDR1 reads SGDLS; CDR2 reads YYNGEE. This CDR3 comprises 13 residues.

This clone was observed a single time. CDR3 residues: CASSLGRALGGELFF. DNA for the CDR3: TGTGCCAGCAGCTTGGGCAGGGCCCTCGGCGGGGAGCTGTTTTTT. The J gene is TRBJ2-2, the V gene TRBV5-6, with D tentatively TRBD1 (5 bases). This CDR3 has 15 amino acids. The ends were cut back, 0 bases at V and 7 bases at J, with 13 bases in the middle. The germline CDR1 and CDR2 sequences are SGHDT and YYEEEE.

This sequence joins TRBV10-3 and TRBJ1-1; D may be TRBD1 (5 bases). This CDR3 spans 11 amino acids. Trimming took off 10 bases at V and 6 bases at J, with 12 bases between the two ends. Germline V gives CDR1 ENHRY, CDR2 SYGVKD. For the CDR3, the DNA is TGTGCCACCGGGGGGAGATCTGAAGCTTTCTTT. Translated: CATGGRSEAFF.

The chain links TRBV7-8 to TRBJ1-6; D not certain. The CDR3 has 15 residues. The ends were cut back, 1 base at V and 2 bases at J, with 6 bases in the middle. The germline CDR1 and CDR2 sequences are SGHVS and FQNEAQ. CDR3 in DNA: TGTGCCAGCAGCTTAGAGACGGCCTATAATTCACCCCTCCACTTT. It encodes CASSLETAYNSPLHF.

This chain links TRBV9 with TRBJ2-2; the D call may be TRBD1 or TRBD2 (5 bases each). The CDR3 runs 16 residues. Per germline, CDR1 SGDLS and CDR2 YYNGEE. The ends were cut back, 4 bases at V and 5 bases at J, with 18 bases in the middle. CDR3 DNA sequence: TGTGCCAGCAGCCCTAGCCCACAGGTCCGAACCGGGGAGCTGTTTTTT. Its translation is CASSPSPQVRTGELFF. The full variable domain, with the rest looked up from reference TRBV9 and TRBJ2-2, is DSGVTQTPKHLITATGQRVTLRCSPRSGDLSVYWYQQSLDQGLQFLIQYYNGEERAKGNILERFSAQQFPDLHSELNLSSLELGDSALYFCASSPSPQVRTGELFFGEGSRLTVL.

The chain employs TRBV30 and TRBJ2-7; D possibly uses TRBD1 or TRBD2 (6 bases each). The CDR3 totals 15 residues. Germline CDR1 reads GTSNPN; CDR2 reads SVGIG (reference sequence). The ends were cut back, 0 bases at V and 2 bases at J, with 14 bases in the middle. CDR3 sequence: CAWSVEGGIAYEQYF. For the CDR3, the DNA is TGTGCCTGGAGTGTAGAGGGGGGCATAGCCTACGAGCAGTACTTC.

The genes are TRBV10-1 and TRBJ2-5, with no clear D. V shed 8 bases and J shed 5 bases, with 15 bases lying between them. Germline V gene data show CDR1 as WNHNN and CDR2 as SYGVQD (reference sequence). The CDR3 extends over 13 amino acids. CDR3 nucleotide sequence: TGCGCCAGCCGAGGCGGATTATCGGAGACCCAGTACTTC. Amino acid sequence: CASRGGLSETQYF.

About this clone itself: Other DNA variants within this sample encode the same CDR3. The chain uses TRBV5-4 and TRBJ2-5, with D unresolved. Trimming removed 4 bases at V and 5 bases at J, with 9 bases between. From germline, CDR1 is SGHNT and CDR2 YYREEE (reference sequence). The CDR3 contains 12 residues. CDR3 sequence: CASSPGRETQYF. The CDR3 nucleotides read TGTGCCAGCAGCCCCGGTAGGGAGACCCAGTACTTC.

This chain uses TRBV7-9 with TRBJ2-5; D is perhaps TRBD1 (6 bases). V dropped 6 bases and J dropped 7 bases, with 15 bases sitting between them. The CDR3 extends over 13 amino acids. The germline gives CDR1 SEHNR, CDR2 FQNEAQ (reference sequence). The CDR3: CASSSQGVGTQYF. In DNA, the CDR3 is TGTGCCAGCAGTTCACAGGGTGTAGGGACCCAGTACTTC.

The CDR3 coding sequence is TGTGCCAGCAGCTTAGCCAGGGGCGTCCTGAATGAGCAGTTCTTC. It specifies CASSLARGVLNEQFF. This chain uses TRBV7-9 with TRBJ2-1; the D gene is possibly TRBD1 (6 bases). The CDR3 consists of 15 residues. The V end lost 0 bases, the J end lost 7 bases, and 13 bases lay between the germline ends. CDR1 and CDR2 from the germline V gene are SEHNR and FQNEAQ (reference sequence).